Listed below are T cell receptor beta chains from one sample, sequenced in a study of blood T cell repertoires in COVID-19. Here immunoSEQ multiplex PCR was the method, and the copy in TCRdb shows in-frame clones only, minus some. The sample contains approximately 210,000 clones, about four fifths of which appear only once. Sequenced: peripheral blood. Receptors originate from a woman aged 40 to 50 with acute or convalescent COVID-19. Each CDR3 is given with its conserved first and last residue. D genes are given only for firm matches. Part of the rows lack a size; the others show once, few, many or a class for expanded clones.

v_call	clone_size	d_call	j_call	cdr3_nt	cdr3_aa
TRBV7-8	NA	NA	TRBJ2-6	TGTGCCAGCAGCTTGGTGGGGCTGGATTTCTCTGGGGCCAACGTCCTGACTTTC	CASSLVGLDFSGANVLTF
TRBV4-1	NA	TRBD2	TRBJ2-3	TGCGCCAGCAGCCAAGATCCTGGGAGCGGGGGGGGAGATACGCAGTATTTT	CASSQDPGSGGGDTQYF
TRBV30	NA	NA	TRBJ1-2	TGTGCCTGGAGCGCAGACATCTACTATGGCTACACCTTC	CAWSADIYYGYTF
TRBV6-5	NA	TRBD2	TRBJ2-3	TGTGCCAGCAGTACGGGACTAGCAGTCACAGATACGCAGTATTTT	CASSTGLAVTDTQYF
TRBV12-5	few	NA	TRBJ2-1	TGTGCTAGTGGCACCGGGATCCCAGCTTACAATGAGCAGTTCTTC	CASGTGIPAYNEQFF
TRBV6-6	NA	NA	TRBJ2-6	TGTGCCAGCAGTTACCCTGGGAGCTCTGGGGCCAACGTCCTGACTTTC	CASSYPGSSGANVLTF
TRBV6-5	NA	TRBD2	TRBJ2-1	TGTGCCAGCAGTTTGGGACTAGCGTCTGGCGAGCAGTTCTTC	CASSLGLASGEQFF
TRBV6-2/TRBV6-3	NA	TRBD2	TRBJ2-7	TGTGCCAGCAGTCCCGGACTAGCAGCTTCCTACGAGCAGTACTTC	CASSPGLAASYEQYF
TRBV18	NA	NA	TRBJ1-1	TGTGCCAGCTCACCAAACCTAGGGGTAAAAGCTTTCTTT	CASSPNLGVKAFF
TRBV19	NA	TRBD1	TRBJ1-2	TGTGCCAGTAGCGGACAGGGGCCATCGTCCCAACCGAACTATGGCTACACCTTC	CASSGQGPSSQPNYGYTF
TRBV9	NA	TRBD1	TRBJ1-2	TGTGCCAGCAGCGTAGCGAACAGGGGGAGCTACACCTTC	CASSVANRGSYTF
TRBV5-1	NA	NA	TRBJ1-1	TGCGCCAGCAGCTTGGCCCCAGGGACTACTGAAGCTTTCTTT	CASSLAPGTTEAFF
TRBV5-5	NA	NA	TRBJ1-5	TGTGCCAGCAGCTCCGGGACAAAGAATCAGCCCCAGCATTTT	CASSSGTKNQPQHF
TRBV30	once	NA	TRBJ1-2	TGTGCCTGGGTGAGGGAAACAGGGAAGCACACCTTC	CAWVRETGKHTF
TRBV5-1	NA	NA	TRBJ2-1	TGCGCCAGCAGCCCCGCGGCGGGAATCGATGAGCAGTTCTTC	CASSPAAGIDEQFF
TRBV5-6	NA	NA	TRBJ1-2	TGTGCCAGCAGCCCTCCGGGGGGATTCTATGGCTACACCTTC	CASSPPGGFYGYTF
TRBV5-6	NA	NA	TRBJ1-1	TGTGCCAGCAGCTTGGGTAGGGGCAGGAACACTGAAGCTTTCTTT	CASSLGRGRNTEAFF
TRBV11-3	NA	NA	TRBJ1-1	TGTGCCAGCAGCCCAAGAGGGAACACTGAAGCTTTCTTT	CASSPRGNTEAFF
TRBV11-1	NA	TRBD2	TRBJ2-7	TGTGCCAGCAGACCGTCTCGGACTAGCGGAAGCTACGAGCAGTACTTC	CASRPSRTSGSYEQYF
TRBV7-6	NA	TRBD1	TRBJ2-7	TGTGCCAGCAGCTTGGGACAGGGAAGGACCATAGGCTACGAGCAGTACTTC	CASSLGQGRTIGYEQYF
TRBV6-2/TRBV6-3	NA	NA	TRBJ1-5	TGTGCCAGCAGTTACTCGCGAGGCTTAAGCGGTAGCAATCAGCCCCAGCATTTT	CASSYSRGLSGSNQPQHF
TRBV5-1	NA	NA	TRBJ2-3	TGCGCCAGCAGCTTGGGAGTAGCAACAGATACGCAGTATTTT	CASSLGVATDTQYF
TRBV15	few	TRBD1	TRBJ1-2	TGTGCCACCAGCAGAGTCGGGACAGGGGGCCGGAGCTACACCTTC	CATSRVGTGGRSYTF
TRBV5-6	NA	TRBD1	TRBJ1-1	TGTGCCAGCAGCTCACGGACAGGCTTGAACACTGAAGCTTTCTTT	CASSSRTGLNTEAFF
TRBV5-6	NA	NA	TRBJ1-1	TGTGCCAGCAGCTTGGTTGTAAAGACAGTGAACACTGAAGCTTTCTTT	CASSLVVKTVNTEAFF
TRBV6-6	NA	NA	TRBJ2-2	TGTGCCAGCAGTTATTCCGGGGTGGATACCGGGGAGCTGTTTTTT	CASSYSGVDTGELFF
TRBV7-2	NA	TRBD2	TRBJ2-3	TGTGCCAGCAGCCCAGCGGGACCACAGATAAAGCAGTATTTT	CASSPAGPQIKQYF